These 5 T cell receptor beta chains originate from one sample sequenced in a study of T cell repertoires in cytomegalovirus infection. TCRdb reprocessed the reads via MiXCR and lists one record per CDR3 protein. Altogether about half a million distinct CDR3 sequences are present, 30% to 35% being singletons, with the ten largest covering around a sixth. Their antigens remain unidentified. Sample: cultured PBMCs, taken from culture after CMV antigen stimulation. The origin of the receptors is a human donor in good health (CMV status not recorded). Some clones in this sample may be carry-over from other donors' samples.

This clonotype was observed a few times. The gene calls are TRBV24-1 and TRBJ1-5, with D tentatively TRBD1 (5 bases). CDR1 is KGHDR and CDR2 is SFDVKD in the germline V gene. The CDR3 runs 13 residues. V shed 5 bases and J shed 4 bases, with 8 bases lying between them. The CDR3 DNA reads TGTGCCACCAGTGTTGGGGGTAATCAGCCCCAGCATTTT. It translates to CATSVGGNQPQHF.

Worth noting for this clonotype: This could be a read error, since a much larger clone is one nucleotide away. The chain employs TRBV7-9 and TRBJ1-1, with D maybe TRBD1 (6 bases). The CDR3 is 16 amino acids. Germline lookup yields CDR1 SEHNR and CDR2 FQNEAQ (reference sequence). The CDR3 loop is CASSLPQGSGNTEGFF. The CDR3 DNA follows: TGTGCCAGCAGCTTACCACAGGGATCTGGGAACACTGAAGGTTTCTTT.

V usage is TRBV6-5 and J usage is TRBJ1-1, with a tentative D call TRBD1 (5 bases). This CDR3 is built from 12 residues. V was clipped by 2 bases and J by 7 bases, with 8 bases between them. Germline assignment: CDR1 MNHEY and CDR2 SVGAGI. CDR3 DNA sequence: TGTGCCAGCAGTTACGTGGGGGGTGAAGCTTTCTTT. Its protein is CASSYVGGEAFF.

This clonotype has just a few counts. V usage is TRBV11-1 and J usage is TRBJ2-1; 10 bases are shared with TRBD2. The CDR3 spans 14 residues. Trimming cost V 3 bases and J 9 bases; bases outside gene matches: 5. CDR1 SGHAT and CDR2 FQDESV come from the germline V gene (reference sequence). This chain's CDR3 is CASSFKREGVEQFF. The CDR3 DNA sequence: TGTGCCAGCAGCTTTAAGCGGGAGGGCGTTGAGCAGTTCTTC. Using reference TRBV11-1 and TRBJ2-1 for the parts outside the CDR3, the full variable domain is EAEVAQSPRYKITEKSQAVAFWCDPISGHATLYWYRQILGQGPELLVQFQDESVVDDSQLPKDRFSAERLKGVDSTLKIQPAELGDSAMYLCASSFKREGVEQFFGPGTRLTVL.

This clonotype was seen many times. The gene calls are TRBV7-9 and TRBJ2-1; 13 bases align to TRBD2. V trimming: 5 bases; J trimming: 8 bases; junction bases outside the gene matches: 9. CDR1 is SEHNR, CDR2 FQNEAQ, per germline (reference sequence). The CDR3 length is 16 residues. CDR3 sequence (DNA): TGTGCCAGCAGCCCCGGACTAGCGGGAGCGGGCTATGAGCAGTTCTTC. Its protein is CASSPGLAGAGYEQFF.